The present TCR beta chain was sequenced within a study of cytomegalovirus exposure and HLA in healthy donors (dated by TCRdb to about 2017). A note on the overall study: An earlier analysis of more than 550 of the donors reported over 250 Gb of sequence data and 95 million to 140 million unique TCR beta sequences obtained from about 179 million T cells. Roughly 300 gigabases of sequencing data and tens of millions of unique TCR sequences were included in an early release covering 500 to 750 HLA-typed donors. Of the 300 to 400 genotyped donors, about 80% fell in the genetic ancestry cluster associated with self-reported Caucasian donors. The aim of the study was to test whether cataloging public T cell receptors could identify signatures of past pathogen exposure. The study profiled the T cell repertoires of fewer than 850 subjects by immunosequencing and related them to cytomegalovirus serostatus. Along with the approximately 700-subject first cohort, a separate validation cohort of over a hundred different subjects was used. To predict cytomegalovirus infection status, the study brought together high-throughput TCR immunosequencing, statistical association of individual TCRs with disease status, and machine learning. A later analysis re-analyzed previously published TCR beta repertoires from about 600 donors and added high-resolution HLA genotyping to study TCR occurrence patterns. Rather than using new phenotypic data, the later analysis identified candidate immune exposures from TCR beta sequences and from how often those sequences occurred across donors. To decide whether each TCR beta V gene segment behaved as functional or pseudogenic, an earlier analysis of some 600 of the donors relied on high-throughput TCR beta sequencing. Donor age, sex, ethnicity and CMV serostatus were compiled together with the repertoire data. Genome-wide SNP genotypes for about 65% of the 666 donors were used in a later genetic analysis, which treated that subset as a discovery cohort. All discovery cohort repertoires had been generated on a single sequencing platform. Both class I and class II loci were covered by HLA typing, at four-digit resolution. Typing coverage varied by locus: about 620-630 donors for A, B, C, DRB1 and DQB1; around 560 for DQA1; more than 600 for DPA1; around 490 for DPB1. A few DR-DQ haplotypes were treated as single units for association and clustering because of strong linkage in the cohort. Among 350 to 400 genotyped donors of the cohort, an average of about 240,000 unique TCR beta nucleotide sequences were sequenced per donor, roughly 18% of them non-productive. Results the study describes overall, beyond this receptor: According to a later analysis, parvovirus B19, influenza, CMV and Epstein-Barr virus appeared linked to several top co-occurrence clusters. In a later genetic analysis, a missense DCLRE1C variant was associated with V-gene and J-gene trimming of TCR beta chains, and the association was replicated in an independent cohort. The earlier analysis of approximately 590 of the donors excluded about 16 rarely observed V segments, including chromosome 9 orphons, because counts were too low. A further reported finding was that TCR beta sequences accurately predicted the HLA-A and HLA-B alleles for most subjects in the first cohort. Compared with equally common non-associated chains, HLA-associated TCR beta chains in a later analysis were more clonally expanded and had lower generation probabilities. Linkage disequilibrium might explain the correlated functional status among segregating V segments, but an unknown experimental factor could not be ruled out. According to the authors, the approach could potentially be generalized to other disease states and immunological phenotypes. A later analysis found that most CMV-associated TCR beta chains appeared HLA-restricted, with HLA associations seemingly driven largely by CMV exposure. A few of the identified cytomegalovirus-associated TCR beta chains were confirmed in vitro to be specific for cytomegalovirus antigens. A cluster of highly shared sequence variants was judged likely to represent a technical artifact of the sequencing pipeline. A later analysis found that TCR association rates varied across HLA loci, with DRB1 alleles showing the most associated TCRs and HLA-C alleles the fewest. Some IMGT-functional V segments, including TRBV6-2 and TRBV6-3, could not be distinguished by the 87-base-pair reads and were therefore excluded. Most TCR sequences were observed very rarely across donors, whereas some public TCRs were present in many individuals. The study gave a list of 150 to 200 TCR beta chains associated with cytomegalovirus. Only TCR beta chains were sequenced in this cohort, and the absence of alpha or paired-chain data limited detectable features. The presence/absence analyses assumed that sequencing depth was roughly uniform across donors, and that assumption may not be true. An earlier analysis of approximately 590 of the donors showed that most TCR beta V segments appeared in productive rearrangements either about 90% or about 30% of the time, which broadly matched IMGT annotations. In a later genetic analysis, fewer N-insertions in productive TCRs were reported among donors in an Asian-associated ancestry cluster than the roughly 700-donor mean. When HLA alleles, especially DR and DQ, strongly co-occurred, TCR associations were difficult to assign to individual alleles. At a false discovery rate of 0.05, a later analysis linked fewer than 20,000 TCR beta sequences to specific HLA alleles. The classifier was reported to diagnose cytomegalovirus status with high specificity and sensitivity in both the original and validation cohorts. Because HLA typing was unavailable for some donors at each locus, only the typed subset was used in association tests. CMV serostatus was the only immune exposure information available for the cohort.

The library came from the immunoSEQ multiplex PCR assay. The multiplex PCR relied on a mix of 60 forward primers for TCR Vbeta segments and 13 reverse primers for TCR Jbeta segments. The CDR3 region of rearranged TCR beta genes was amplified from genomic DNA with a multiplex PCR assay. On the Illumina HiSeq System, the amplified TCR beta libraries were sequenced as 87-base-pair reads. From the authors' description of their analysis: A later analysis counted tens of millions of unique TCR beta chains across the 500 to 850 repertoires, and 9.5 million to 11 million of these chains were shared by at least two donors. Raw reads were error-corrected and collapsed into unique sequences with a nearest-neighbor algorithm that merged closely related sequences to remove PCR and sequencing errors. To assign V, D and J gene segments, CDR3 sequences were aligned to IMGT reference sequences. Each retained sequence needed at least a six-nucleotide match to both a V gene segment and a J gene segment. Rearrangements were called productive when the CDR3 lacked stop codons and stayed in frame with V and J; all others were non-productive. Following IMGT convention, CDR3 was defined as the stretch from the second conserved V-encoded cysteine up to the conserved J-encoded phenylalanine. The earlier analysis of about 610 of the donors excluded any sequence lacking an unambiguous match to a single V gene segment. In an earlier analysis of a few hundred of the donors, V segments were called functional above 56.7% productive rearrangements and were called segregating when the between-donor standard deviation exceeded 5%. To diagnose cytomegalovirus status from the catalog of TCR beta chain sequences, a statistical classification framework was built. V and J gene assignment, in a later analysis, came from comparing TCR nucleotide sequences with IMGT/GENE-DB human TR gene sequences. A later analysis assigned CDR3 sequences and most-parsimonious VDJ recombination scenarios with the TCRdist pipeline. In a later analysis, every TCR beta chain was defined by the combination of its CDR3 amino acid sequence and its V-gene family, and reads without a unique V-gene family were dropped. In a later analysis, 500 to 650 highly shared, low-generation-probability nucleotide sequences were removed to address suspected cross-contamination and a sequencing artifact. A later analysis calculated a clonal expansion index for each public chain from normalized within-repertoire ranks of inferred template counts. In a later analysis, generation probabilities were computed with a VDJ recombination model fitted to out-of-frame rearrangements, and the resulting probabilities were checked against IGoR. Hypergeometric tests were used in a later analysis to score TCR-TCR, TCR-HLA and TCR-CMV co-occurrence, with a repertoire-size bias correction applied to the TCR pairs. False discovery rates were estimated in a later analysis by permuting HLA or CMV assignments 20 times. In a later analysis, co-occurring TCRs were grouped using DBSCAN, and TCRdist sequence similarity was added for clustering within HLA-allele-positive subsets. Repertoires with fewer than 30,000 or more than 120,000 public chains, plus five repertoires with anomalous nucleotide sharing, were excluded from co-occurrence clustering. TCRdb's version of the immuneACCESS table is confined to in-frame rearrangements and falls short of the full clone set. An unresolved V gene accounts for under half of the shortfall where checked; the remainder is of unknown origin. Clone size and the V and J calls come from that table; the DNA yielded D and trimming. The table for this sample shows 100,000 to 150,000 clones. The leading ten clones occupy 2.5% to 3% of the sample.

A word on this clone: The target of this receptor is not known.

In total, roughly 710 healthy bone marrow donors made up the cohort. At the time of sampling, all cohort members were nominally healthy, though unrecorded immune exposures were likely present. The donor was CMV seronegative and belonged to the group of 350 or so seronegative cohort members. Every donor gave a peripheral blood sample, and the peripheral blood mononuclear cells from that sample were used for TCR beta sequencing. The Qiagen DNeasy Blood Extraction Kit was used to extract genomic DNA from the blood cell samples. Based on the germline V gene (reference sequence), the CDR1 and CDR2 sequences are SEHNR and FQNEAQ. V is trimmed back by 4 bases and J by 4 bases, and the junction contains 6 bases that no gene match accounts for. CDR3 length: 15 amino acids, cysteine to phenylalanine. The entry retains the CDR3 DNA only, 45 bases that are in frame from base 1.

This TCR was recovered from a young man in good health and CMV-seronegative. Recombination linked TRBV7-9 to TRBJ2-3; TRBD2 agrees with 9 junctional bases. Input material: PBMCs. The CDR3 protein sequence reads: CASSSLAGEADTQYF. The DNA sequence is as follows: TGTGCCAGCAGCTCTTTAGCGGGAGAGGCAGATACGCAGTATTTT.